This is a list of T cell receptor beta chains from one sample in a study of early T cells in non-severe SARS-CoV-2 infection. TCRdb re-called the 5' RACE reads with MiXCR, one entry per CDR3 protein. The sample has roughly 93,000 distinct CDR3 sequences, approximately 11% seen once; the top ten hold roughly 4.9%. Material for sequencing was whole blood. These receptors were taken from an adult who was a healthcare worker with PCR-confirmed SARS-CoV-2 infection or an uninfected control (not recorded which). Each CDR3 is given with its conserved first and last residue. A D gene is named only where the DNA matches it firmly. A clone size is listed for some rows: how often the clone was seen (once, few, many), or a class if it is expanded.

d_gene | j_gene | v_gene | abundance | CDR3aa | CDR3nt
TRBD1 | TRBJ1-1 | TRBV15 | many | CATSGRTGVNTEAFF | TGTGCCACCAGCGGAAGGACAGGGGTGAACACTGAAGCTTTCTTT
- | TRBJ2-7 | TRBV7-2 | many | CASSFSPNYEQYF | TGTGCCAGCAGCTTCTCCCCTAACTACGAGCAGTACTTC
- | TRBJ1-5 | TRBV5-5 | many | CASSLAPGANQPQHF | TGTGCCAGCAGCTTGGCTCCGGGGGCGAATCAGCCCCAGCATTTT
TRBD1 | TRBJ1-2 | TRBV5-5 | many | CASSFAGGGDYGYTF | TGTGCCAGCAGCTTCGCTGGAGGGGGCGACTATGGCTACACCTTC
TRBD1 | TRBJ2-1 | TRBV7-9 | - | CASSSLHDRGRYNEQFF | TGTGCCAGCAGCTCCCTCCATGACAGGGGAAGGTACAATGAGCAGTTCTTC
- | TRBJ1-4 | TRBV7-9 | many | CASSFGPNEKLFF | TGTGCCAGCAGCTTCGGACCAAATGAAAAACTGTTTTTT
TRBD1 | TRBJ1-2 | TRBV5-1 | few | CASSLIRQGGGYTF | TGCGCCAGCAGCTTGATCCGACAGGGCGGTGGCTACACCTTC
TRBD2 | TRBJ2-2 | TRBV11-2 | few | CASSLRLAGGYTGELFF | TGTGCCAGCAGCCTGAGACTAGCGGGGGGCTACACCGGGGAGCTGTTTTTT
- | TRBJ1-2 | TRBV3-1 | - | CASSQERHTNYGYTF | TGTGCCAGCAGCCAAGAGCGCCACACTAACTATGGCTACACCTTC
- | TRBJ2-7 | TRBV11-2 | - | CASSLIRRGGEQYF | TGTGCCAGCAGCTTAATCCGCAGGGGTGGAGAGCAGTACTTC
TRBD2 | TRBJ2-7 | TRBV28 | few | CASTLAGGPYEQYF | TGTGCCAGCACCCTAGCGGGAGGTCCCTACGAGCAGTACTTC
- | TRBJ2-7 | TRBV7-9 | - | CASSLAEGSEQYF | TGTGCCAGCAGCTTAGCGGAAGGTAGCGAGCAGTACTTC
TRBD1 | TRBJ1-2 | TRBV12-3/TRBV12-4 | - | CASSSSGGAGYGYTF | TGTGCCAGCAGTTCATCAGGGGGCGCGGGGTATGGCTACACCTTC
- | TRBJ2-1 | TRBV7-4 | - | CASSCAHGSSYNEQFF | TGTGCCAGCAGCTGCGCTCATGGTAGCTCCTACAATGAGCAGTTCTTC
- | TRBJ2-7 | TRBV12-3/TRBV12-4 | many | CASSSWGSYEQYF | TGTGCCAGCAGTTCCTGGGGCTCCTACGAGCAGTACTTC
- | TRBJ1-1 | TRBV12-3/TRBV12-4 | - | CAIREQGHNEAFF | TGTGCCATCCGCGAGCAGGGACACAATGAAGCTTTCTTT
- | TRBJ1-1 | TRBV21-1 | - | CASSKAGLNTEAFF | TGTGCCAGCAGCAAAGCCGGCCTGAACACTGAAGCTTTCTTT
TRBD1 | TRBJ1-5 | TRBV27 | many | CASKETGPGSNQPQHF | TGTGCCAGCAAGGAGACAGGGCCGGGAAGCAATCAGCCCCAGCATTTT
TRBD2 | TRBJ2-3 | TRBV28 | - | CASSYPGFAGVTDTQYF | TGTGCCAGCAGCTACCCTGGATTTGCGGGAGTCACAGATACGCAGTATTTT
TRBD1 | TRBJ1-4 | TRBV6-6 | many | CASATGVEKLFF | TGTGCCAGCGCGACAGGGGTCGAAAAACTGTTTTTT
- | TRBJ1-6 | TRBV12-3/TRBV12-4 | many | CASNGDWESPLHF | TGTGCCAGCAATGGAGACTGGGAGTCACCCCTCCACTTT
- | TRBJ1-2 | TRBV14 | - | CASSQVSNYGYTF | TGTGCCAGCAGCCAGGTTTCTAACTATGGCTACACCTTC
- | TRBJ2-3 | TRBV18 | many | CASSPSFSTPPDTQYF | TGTGCCAGCTCACCGTCATTTTCCACTCCGCCGGATACGCAGTATTTT
- | TRBJ2-1 | TRBV7-8 | few | CASSLPGYPHEQFF | TGTGCCAGCAGCTTGCCGGGATACCCACATGAGCAGTTCTTC
TRBD1 | TRBJ2-7 | TRBV6-5 | - | CASSHTGAGDEQYF | TGTGCCAGCAGCCACACAGGGGCCGGGGACGAGCAGTACTTC
- | TRBJ1-5 | TRBV6-2/TRBV6-3 | few | CASSYLGDSNQPQHF | TGTGCCAGCAGTTACCTGGGGGATAGCAATCAGCCCCAGCATTTT
TRBD2 | TRBJ2-1 | TRBV7-9 | few | CASSPAGGPVDEQFF | TGTGCCAGCAGCCCAGCGGGAGGGCCTGTCGATGAGCAGTTCTTC
- | TRBJ2-1 | TRBV20-1 | many | CSARDGLNNEQFF | TGCAGTGCTAGAGATGGACTAAACAATGAGCAGTTCTTC
- | TRBJ1-5 | TRBV18 | many | CASSPDSRNNQPQHF | TGTGCCAGCTCACCAGACAGTAGGAACAATCAGCCCCAGCATTTT
- | TRBJ2-1 | TRBV12-3/TRBV12-4 | - | CASSLGQSSYNEQFF | TGTGCCAGCAGTTTGGGTCAGAGCTCCTACAATGAGCAGTTCTTC
- | TRBJ2-1 | TRBV3-1 | few | CASSQDLNEQFF | TGTGCCAGCAGCCAAGATCTCAATGAGCAGTTCTTC
- | TRBJ1-1 | TRBV29-1 | many | CSVVAVGMRFSAFF | TGCAGCGTTGTCGCAGTAGGTATGAGGTTTTCGGCTTTCTTT
- | TRBJ1-1 | TRBV10-3 | many | CAISDKNRANTEAFF | TGTGCCATCAGTGACAAGAACAGGGCGAACACTGAAGCTTTCTTT
TRBD2 | TRBJ2-1 | TRBV7-9 | many | CASSSSGASGREWGYNEQFF | TGTGCCAGCAGCTCCTCCGGGGCTAGCGGGAGAGAATGGGGATACAATGAGCAGTTCTTC
- | TRBJ1-2 | TRBV4-1 | many | CASSQDAQGRGYTF | TGCGCCAGCAGCCAAGATGCCCAGGGTCGGGGCTACACCTTC
TRBD1 | TRBJ2-2 | TRBV9 | - | CASSVGDSSGFGELFF | TGTGCCAGCAGCGTAGGGGACAGCAGTGGATTCGGGGAGCTGTTTTTT
- | TRBJ2-3 | TRBV5-1 | few | CASSLEGLVGSTDTQYF | TGCGCCAGCAGCTTGGAGGGTCTAGTGGGTAGCACAGATACGCAGTATTTT
- | TRBJ1-2 | TRBV14 | - | CASSQDREAYGYTF | TGTGCCAGCAGCCAAGACAGGGAGGCCTATGGCTACACCTTC
- | TRBJ1-1 | TRBV20-1 | few | CSALRRAGVNTEAFF | TGCAGTGCCTTACGACGCGCGGGCGTGAACACTGAAGCTTTCTTT
TRBD2 | TRBJ2-7 | TRBV6-5 | - | CASSRTSGSSYEQYF | TGTGCCAGCAGTCGGACTAGCGGGTCCTCCTACGAGCAGTACTTC
- | TRBJ1-6 | TRBV14 | - | CASSRGIPPLHF | TGTGCCAGCAGCCGAGGTATTCCACCCCTCCACTTT
TRBD2 | TRBJ2-3 | TRBV19 | - | CASRIAGSTDTQYF | TGTGCCAGCAGAATAGCGGGGAGCACAGATACGCAGTATTTT
- | TRBJ1-1 | TRBV20-1 | few | CSARPRVTGRGIEAFF | TGCAGTGCTAGACCACGGGTTACAGGGCGAGGGATTGAAGCTTTCTTT
- | TRBJ2-7 | TRBV5-1 | - | CASSFDTIKQYF | TGCGCCAGCAGCTTTGATACGATCAAGCAGTACTTC
- | TRBJ2-1 | TRBV20-1 | many | CSASWRVLVDEQFF | TGCAGTGCTAGTTGGAGGGTATTGGTCGATGAGCAGTTCTTC
- | TRBJ1-6 | TRBV5-1 | many | CASSVRDLNSPLHF | TGCGCCAGCAGCGTGCGGGACCTTAATTCACCCCTCCACTTT
- | TRBJ1-2 | TRBV5-1 | many | CASSLEGSLYGYTF | TGCGCCAGCAGCTTGGAGGGTTCCCTCTATGGCTACACCTTC
- | TRBJ1-5 | TRBV5-6 | many | CASTAWAIDQPQHF | TGTGCCAGCACCGCCTGGGCGATCGATCAGCCCCAGCATTTT
TRBD1 | TRBJ1-1 | TRBV28 | many | CASRDTGGRAFF | TGTGCCAGTCGGGACACAGGGGGACGAGCTTTCTTT
- | TRBJ2-4 | TRBV15 | - | CATSSAQGRNIQYF | TGTGCCACCAGCAGCGCACAGGGGAGGAACATTCAGTACTTC
- | TRBJ1-1 | TRBV20-1 | many | CSAREVNTEAFF | TGCAGTGCTAGGGAGGTAAACACTGAAGCTTTCTTT
- | TRBJ2-7 | TRBV5-1 | - | CASSMAAVSPGEQYF | TGCGCCAGCAGCATGGCAGCCGTTTCCCCGGGCGAGCAGTACTTC
- | TRBJ2-2 | TRBV28 | few | CASTKWTGELFF | TGTGCCAGCACAAAGTGGACCGGGGAGCTGTTTTTT
TRBD2 | TRBJ2-5 | TRBV7-8 | many | CASSPGLAGVETQYF | TGTGCCAGCAGCCCGGGACTAGCGGGAGTGGAGACCCAGTACTTC
- | TRBJ1-6 | TRBV6-6 | many | CASSDDQGMYNSPLHF | TGTGCCAGCAGTGACGATCAGGGGATGTATAATTCACCCCTCCACTTT
- | TRBJ1-2 | TRBV18 | many | CASSPQEGYYGYTF | TGTGCCAGCTCACCACAGGAGGGGTACTATGGCTACACCTTC
- | TRBJ1-1 | TRBV20-1 | - | CSAQSGTVNTEAFF | TGCAGTGCTCAATCAGGGACGGTGAACACTGAAGCTTTCTTT
- | TRBJ2-1 | TRBV12-3/TRBV12-4 | few | CASSLVLDNEQFF | TGTGCCAGCAGTTTAGTCCTTGACAATGAGCAGTTCTTC
TRBD1 | TRBJ2-6 | TRBV12-5 | - | CASGLTLTGTSGANVLTF | TGTGCTAGTGGTTTGACCCTGACAGGGACCTCTGGGGCCAACGTCCTGACTTTC
TRBD1 | TRBJ1-6 | TRBV12-3/TRBV12-4 | few | CASSLGGQGNSPLHF | TGTGCCAGCAGTTTAGGGGGACAGGGGAATTCACCCCTCCACTTT